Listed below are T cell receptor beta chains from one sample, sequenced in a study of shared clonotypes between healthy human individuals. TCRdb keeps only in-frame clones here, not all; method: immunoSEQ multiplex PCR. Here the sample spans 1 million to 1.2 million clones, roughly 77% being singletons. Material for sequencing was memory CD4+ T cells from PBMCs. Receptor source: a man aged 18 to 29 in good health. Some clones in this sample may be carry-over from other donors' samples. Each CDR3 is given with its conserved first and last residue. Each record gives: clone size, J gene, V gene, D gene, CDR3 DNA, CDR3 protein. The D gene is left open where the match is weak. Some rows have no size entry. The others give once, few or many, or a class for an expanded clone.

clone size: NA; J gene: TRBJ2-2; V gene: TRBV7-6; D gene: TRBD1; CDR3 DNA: TGTGCCAGCTCACCCAAGGGGGCAGGGTTGAACACCGGGGAGCTGTTTTTT; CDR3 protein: CASSPKGAGLNTGELFF
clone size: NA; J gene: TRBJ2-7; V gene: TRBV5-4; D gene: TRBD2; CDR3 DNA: TGTGCCAGCAGCTTGGAGCTAGCGGGAAACGAGCAGTACTTC; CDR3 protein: CASSLELAGNEQYF
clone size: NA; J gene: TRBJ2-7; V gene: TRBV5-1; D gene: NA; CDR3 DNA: TGCGCCAGCAGCCCCGATAACTACGAGCAGTACTTC; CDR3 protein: CASSPDNYEQYF
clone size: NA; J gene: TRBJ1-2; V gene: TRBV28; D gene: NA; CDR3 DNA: TGTGCCAGCAGTTTAGGGGGGAAAGGTAGTGGCTACACCTTC; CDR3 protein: CASSLGGKGSGYTF
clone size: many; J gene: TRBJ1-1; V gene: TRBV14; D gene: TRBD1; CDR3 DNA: TGTGCCAGCAGCCTACAGGGGTCGGGCACTGAAGCTTTCTTT; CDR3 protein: CASSLQGSGTEAFF
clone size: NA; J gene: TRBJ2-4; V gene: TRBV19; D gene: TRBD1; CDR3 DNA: TGTGCCAGTAGCCTTACGGGACAGGAAACCAAAAACATTCAGTACTTC; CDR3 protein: CASSLTGQETKNIQYF
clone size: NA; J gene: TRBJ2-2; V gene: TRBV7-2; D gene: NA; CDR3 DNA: TGTGCCAGCAGAGGCCCGACTGTCACCGGGGAGCTGTTTTTT; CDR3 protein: CASRGPTVTGELFF
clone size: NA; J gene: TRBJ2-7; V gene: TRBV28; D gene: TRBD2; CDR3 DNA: TGTGCCAGCAGGCAGACTAGCGGGAGGGCATACGAGCAGTACTTC; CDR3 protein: CASRQTSGRAYEQYF
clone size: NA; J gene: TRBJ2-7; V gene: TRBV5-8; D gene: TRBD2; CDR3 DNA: TGTGCCAGCAGCTTTAGCGGGACTATACCCTACGAGCAGTACTTC; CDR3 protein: CASSFSGTIPYEQYF
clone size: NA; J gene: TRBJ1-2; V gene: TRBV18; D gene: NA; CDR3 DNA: TGTGCCAGCTCACCTGTGACCACCGGGTGGACACCTAACTATGGCTACACCTTC; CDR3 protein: CASSPVTTGWTPNYGYTF
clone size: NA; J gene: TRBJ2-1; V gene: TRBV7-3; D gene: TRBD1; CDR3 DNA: TGTGCCAGCAGCGTTACAGGGGAAGGCGCCTACAATGAGCAGTTCTTC; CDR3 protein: CASSVTGEGAYNEQFF
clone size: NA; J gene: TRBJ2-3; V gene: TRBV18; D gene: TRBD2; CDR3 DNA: TGTGCCAGCTCAAGGACTAGCGGGAGTTTCTTCGCAGATACGCAGTATTTT; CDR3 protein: CASSRTSGSFFADTQYF
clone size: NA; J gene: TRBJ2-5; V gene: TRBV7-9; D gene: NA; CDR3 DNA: TGTGCCAGCAGCATAGGGGCAAAAGAGACCCAGTACTTC; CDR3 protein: CASSIGAKETQYF
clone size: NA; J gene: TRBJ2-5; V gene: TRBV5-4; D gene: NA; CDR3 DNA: TGTGCCAGCAGCTTGGTGAAGGGGGGAGAGACCCAGTACTTC; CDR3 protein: CASSLVKGGETQYF
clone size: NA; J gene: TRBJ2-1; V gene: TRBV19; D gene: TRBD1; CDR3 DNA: TGTGCCAGTAAGCAACAGGGACAGAACTCCTACAATGAGCAGTTCTTC; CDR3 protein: CASKQQGQNSYNEQFF
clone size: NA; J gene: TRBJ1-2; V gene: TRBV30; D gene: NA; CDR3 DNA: TGTGCCTGGAACCTCGCAGGGCCGCGCTATGGCTACACCTTC; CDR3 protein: CAWNLAGPRYGYTF
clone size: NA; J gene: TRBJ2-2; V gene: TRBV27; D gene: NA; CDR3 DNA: TGTGCCAGCAGTTACAACCGGGACACCACCGGGGAGCTGTTTTTT; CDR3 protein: CASSYNRDTTGELFF
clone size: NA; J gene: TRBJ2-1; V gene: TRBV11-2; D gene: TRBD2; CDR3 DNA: TGTGCCAGCAGCTCCCCCTCCCCTAGCGGGACAGCTGAGCAGTTCTTC; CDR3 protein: CASSSPSPSGTAEQFF
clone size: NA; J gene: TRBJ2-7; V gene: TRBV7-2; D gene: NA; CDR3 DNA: TGTGCCAGCAGCTTTCATAGCGCCTACGAGCAGTACTTC; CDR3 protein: CASSFHSAYEQYF
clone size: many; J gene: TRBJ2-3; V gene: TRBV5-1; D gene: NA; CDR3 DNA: TGCGCCAGCAGGGACATCTCTAGCACAGATACGCAGTATTTT; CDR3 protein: CASRDISSTDTQYF
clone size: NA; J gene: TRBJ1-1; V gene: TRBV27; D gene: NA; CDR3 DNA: TGTGCCAGCAGTACGCAGACAGGGAACACTGAAGCTTTCTTT; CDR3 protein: CASSTQTGNTEAFF
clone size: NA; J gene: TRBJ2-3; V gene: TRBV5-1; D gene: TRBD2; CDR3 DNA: TGCGCCAGCTACTTACTAGCGGGAGTGCAGTATTTT; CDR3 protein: CASYLLAGVQYF
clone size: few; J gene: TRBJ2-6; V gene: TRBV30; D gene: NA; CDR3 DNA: TGTGCCTGGAGTCTTGGGCACTCTGGGGCCAACGTCCTGACTTTC; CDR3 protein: CAWSLGHSGANVLTF
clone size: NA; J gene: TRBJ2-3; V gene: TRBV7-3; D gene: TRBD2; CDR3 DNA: TGTGCCAGCAGCTTAGGACTAGCGGGAGGCGCAGATACGCAGTATTTT; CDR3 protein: CASSLGLAGGADTQYF
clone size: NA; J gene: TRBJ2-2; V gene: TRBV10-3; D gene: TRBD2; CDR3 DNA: TGTGCCATCAGTGAGGGACTAGCGGGAACCGGGGAGCTGTTTTTT; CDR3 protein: CAISEGLAGTGELFF
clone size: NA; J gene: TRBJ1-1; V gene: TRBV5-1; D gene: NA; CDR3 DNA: TGCGCCAGCAGCTCACAGGGATTTAACACTGAAGCTTTCTTT; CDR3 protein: CASSSQGFNTEAFF
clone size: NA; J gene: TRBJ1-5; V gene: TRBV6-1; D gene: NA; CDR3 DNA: TGTGCCAGCAGGGTGGAACACTGGAGCAATCAGCCCCAGCATTTT; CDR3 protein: CASRVEHWSNQPQHF
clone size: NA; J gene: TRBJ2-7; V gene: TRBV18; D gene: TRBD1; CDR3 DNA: TGTGCCAGCTCACCACCGACAGGGCTGAGCTCCTACGAGCAGTACTTC; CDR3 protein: CASSPPTGLSSYEQYF
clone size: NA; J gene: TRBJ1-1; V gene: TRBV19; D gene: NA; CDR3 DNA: TGTGCCACCAGACGGGGGGGAGCTGAAGCTTTCTTT; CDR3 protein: CATRRGGAEAFF
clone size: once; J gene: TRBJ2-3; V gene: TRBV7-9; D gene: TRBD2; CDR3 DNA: TGTGCCAGCAGCTTACGGGGGGGCGCGCAGTATTTT; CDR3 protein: CASSLRGGAQYF
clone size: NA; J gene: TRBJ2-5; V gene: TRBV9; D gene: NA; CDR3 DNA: TGTGCCAGCAGCGTAGGACTAGTGAAGAGCGAGACCCAGTACTTC; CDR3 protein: CASSVGLVKSETQYF
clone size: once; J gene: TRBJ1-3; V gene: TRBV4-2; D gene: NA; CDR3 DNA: TGTGCCAGCAGCCAAGAAGGTTGGGGCACAGACTCTGGAAACACCATATATTTT; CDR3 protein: CASSQEGWGTDSGNTIYF
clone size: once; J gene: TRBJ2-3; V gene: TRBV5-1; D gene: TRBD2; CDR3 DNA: TGCGCCAGCAGCCGCAGTGGGACTAGCGGAACAGATACGCAGTATTTT; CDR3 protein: CASSRSGTSGTDTQYF
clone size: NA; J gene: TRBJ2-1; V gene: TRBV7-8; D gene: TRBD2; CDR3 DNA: TGTGCCAGCAGCTTACCCGGCGGGAGGTCCTACAATGAGCAGTTCTTC; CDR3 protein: CASSLPGGRSYNEQFF
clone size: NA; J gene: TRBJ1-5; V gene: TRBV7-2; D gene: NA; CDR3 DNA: TGTGCCAGCAGCCCCAGCAGCAATCAGCCCCAGCATTTT; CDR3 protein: CASSPSSNQPQHF
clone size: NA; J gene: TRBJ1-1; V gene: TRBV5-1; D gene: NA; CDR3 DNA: TGCGCCAGCAGCTTGTCTACCTTGAACACTGAAGCTTTCTTT; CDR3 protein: CASSLSTLNTEAFF
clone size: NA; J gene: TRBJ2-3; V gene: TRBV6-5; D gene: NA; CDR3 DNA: TGTGCCACAACCGGTGACAGCACAGATACGCAGTATTTT; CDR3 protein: CATTGDSTDTQYF
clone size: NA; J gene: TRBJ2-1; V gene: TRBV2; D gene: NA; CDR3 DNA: TGTGCCAGCAGTGACCCCGGGCAGTTCTTC; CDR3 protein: CASSDPGQFF
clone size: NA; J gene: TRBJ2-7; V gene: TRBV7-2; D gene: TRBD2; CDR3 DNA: TGTGCCAGCAGCCCTGCTAGCGGGAGGACCTCCTACGAGCAGTACTTC; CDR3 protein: CASSPASGRTSYEQYF
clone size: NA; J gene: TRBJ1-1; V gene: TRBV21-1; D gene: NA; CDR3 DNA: TGTGCCAGCATATACAGGGGCACTGAAGCTTTCTTT; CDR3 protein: CASIYRGTEAFF
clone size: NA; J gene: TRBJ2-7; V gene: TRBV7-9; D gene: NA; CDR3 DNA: TGTGCCAGCAGCTTTAGTGCAGGGGATATTTCCTACGAGCAGTACTTC; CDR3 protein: CASSFSAGDISYEQYF
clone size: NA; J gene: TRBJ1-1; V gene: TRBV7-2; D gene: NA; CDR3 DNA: TGTGCCAGCGGCCGGACAAGTAACACTGAAGCTTTCTTT; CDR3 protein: CASGRTSNTEAFF
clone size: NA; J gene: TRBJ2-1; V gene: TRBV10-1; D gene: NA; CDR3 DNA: TGCGCCAGCAGTGAGAACAATGAGCAGTTCTTC; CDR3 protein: CASSENNEQFF
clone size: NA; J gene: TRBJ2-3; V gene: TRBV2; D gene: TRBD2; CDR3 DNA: TGTGCCAGCAGTGTTGAGGGAGGGCCGAACGGTGGAACGCAGTATTTT; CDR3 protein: CASSVEGGPNGGTQYF
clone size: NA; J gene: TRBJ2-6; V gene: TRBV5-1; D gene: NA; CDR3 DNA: TGCGCCAGCAGCTTGGGAGTCTCTGGGGCCAACGTCCTGACTTTC; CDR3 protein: CASSLGVSGANVLTF
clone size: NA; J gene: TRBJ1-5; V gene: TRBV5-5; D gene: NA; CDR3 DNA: NA; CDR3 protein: CASSSSQGVRDQPQHF
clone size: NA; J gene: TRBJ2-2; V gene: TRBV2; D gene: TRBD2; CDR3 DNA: TGTGCCAGCAGTCGATGGCTAGCGGGAGAGGCGAACACCGGGGAGCTGTTTTTT; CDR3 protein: CASSRWLAGEANTGELFF
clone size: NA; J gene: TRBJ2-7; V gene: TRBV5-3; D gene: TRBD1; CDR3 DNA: TGTGCCAGCAGCTCGCGAGAGACAGGGGCCTACGAGCAGTACTTC; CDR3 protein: CASSSRETGAYEQYF
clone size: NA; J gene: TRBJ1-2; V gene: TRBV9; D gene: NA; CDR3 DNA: TGTGCCAGCAGCGTAGGCTGGGGTAACTATGGCTACACCTTC; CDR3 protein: CASSVGWGNYGYTF